Presented here are 18 T cell receptor beta chains from one specimen sequenced in a study of blood T cell repertoires in COVID-19. The table came from immunoSEQ multiplex PCR; TCRdb's copy has only in-frame clones and leaves some out. The sample consists of around 200,000 clones, about 90% of them appearing once. Sequencing was performed on peripheral blood. The source is a man aged 40-49 years with active or convalescent COVID-19.

This chain uses TRBV6-6 with TRBJ1-2, with D possibly matching TRBD1 (5 bases). This CDR3 is built from 14 residues. CDR1 and CDR2 from the germline V gene are MNHNY and SVGAGI (reference sequence). Trimming shortened V by 5 bases and J by 7 bases, and 17 bases separated the two germline ends. The CDR3: CASSEGGRGFGYTF. CDR3 nucleotides: TGTGCCAGCAGTGAGGGTGGGAGGGGCTTTGGCTACACCTTC.

The chain recombines TRBV5-1 with TRBJ2-7, with 12 bases lining up with TRBD1. CDR1 SGHRS and CDR2 YFSETQ come from the germline V gene. V lost 4 bases to trimming and J lost 1 base; unmatched junction nucleotides: 6. The CDR3 loop spans 16 amino acids. In nucleotides, the CDR3 is TGCGCCAGCAGCCTGGGGGACAGGGGGCTGTCCTACGAGCAGTACTTC. As protein: CASSLGDRGLSYEQYF.

This chain links TRBV11-2 with TRBJ2-7; 8 positions match TRBD1. Per germline, CDR1 SGHAT and CDR2 FQNNGV. With 4 bases clipped from V and 2 bases from J, the junction kept 4 bases outside the gene matches. There are 14 residues in the CDR3. The CDR3 is CASSYDRGPYEQYF. The CDR3 DNA reads as TGTGCCAGCAGCTATGACAGGGGCCCCTACGAGCAGTACTTC.

This chain connects TRBV24-1 to TRBJ2-5; 12 bases are a match to TRBD2. J lost 3 bases, V lost 4 bases, and 5 bases had no gene match. The CDR3 has 16 residues. Germline V lookup: CDR1 KGHDR, CDR2 SFDVKD. The CDR3 spells CATSDSASGGEETQYF. DNA for the CDR3: TGTGCCACCAGTGACTCCGCTAGCGGGGGGGAAGAGACCCAGTACTTC.

The rearrangement joins TRBV30 to TRBJ1-5, with D perhaps TRBD1 (6 bases). The CDR3 runs 15 residues. CDR1 is GTSNPN and CDR2 is SVGIG in the germline V gene (reference sequence). V was pared by 2 bases and J by 2 bases, with 13 bases between. Written as DNA, the CDR3 is TGTGCCTGGAGTTACGAGACAGGACGCAATCAGCCCCAGCATTTT. Translated: CAWSYETGRNQPQHF.

The chain couples TRBV29-1 to TRBJ2-7; 9 nucleotides agree with TRBD1. Germline lookup yields CDR1 SQVTM and CDR2 ANQGSEA. The trim removed 7 bases at V and 3 bases at J, leaving 4 bases unmatched. This CDR3 comprises 12 residues. CDR3 in DNA: TGCAGCGCCAAGGACAGGGGCTACGAGCAGTACTTC. It is translated as CSAKDRGYEQYF.

The chain joins TRBV6-5 to TRBJ1-1; 7 nucleotides line up with TRBD1. This CDR3 region has 13 residues. Germline V gives CDR1 MNHEY, CDR2 SVGAGI. With V trimmed by 5 bases and J by 7 bases, 7 bases remained unmatched. Here the CDR3 reads CASSPYRDSEAFF. CDR3 bases: TGTGCCAGCAGTCCCTACAGGGACAGTGAAGCTTTCTTT.

The CDR3 DNA is TGTGCCAGCAGCTCCGGACAGGGGCCTGGCTACACCTTC. Translated: CASSSGQGPGYTF. This chain joins TRBV5-6 and TRBJ1-2; 9 positions match TRBD1. The germline V gene has CDR1 SGHDT and CDR2 YYEEEE. Trimming at V came to 3 bases and at J to 7 bases, leaving 4 bases not matched to a gene. The CDR3 contains 13 residues.

The rearrangement links TRBV19 to TRBJ1-1; 11 bases align to TRBD1. The V and J ends lost 10 bases and 4 bases, in that order; junction bases with no gene match: 2. This CDR3 is 12 amino acids long. Germline V gene sequence: CDR1 LNHDA, CDR2 SQIVND (reference sequence). The CDR3 DNA is TGTGCCATTGGACAGGGGGCCACTGAAGCTTTCTTT. This sequence encodes CAIGQGATEAFF.

The V gene is TRBV27, the J gene TRBJ2-7; D not resolved. This CDR3 has 14 residues. CDR1 and CDR2 (germline): MNHEY, SMNVEV (reference sequence). V lost 3 bases to trimming and J lost 0 bases, with 9 bases between them. The CDR3 protein is CASSFGPTSYEQYF. The CDR3 DNA reads as TGTGCCAGCAGTTTTGGGCCGACCTCCTACGAGCAGTACTTC.

The chain joins TRBV7-8 to TRBJ2-5; TRBD2 matches 14 bases. Germline V lookup: CDR1 SGHVS, CDR2 FQNEAQ. This CDR3 comprises 18 residues. V lost 4 bases to trimming and J lost 6 bases; unmatched junction nucleotides: 13. This chain's CDR3 is CASSSEPGLAGVSKTQYF. The CDR3 DNA sequence: TGTGCCAGCAGCTCCGAACCGGGACTAGCGGGAGTCTCCAAGACCCAGTACTTC.

CDR3 amino acids: CASSSPGGATEAFF. The CDR3, as DNA: TGTGCCAGCAGTTCGCCAGGGGGCGCGACTGAAGCTTTCTTT. The chain carries TRBV28 and TRBJ1-1; 8 nucleotides match TRBD1. The CDR3 length is 14 residues. V trimming: 4 bases; J trimming: 5 bases; junction bases outside the gene matches: 6. The germline V gene encodes CDR1 MDHEN and CDR2 SYDVKM.

The chain is built from TRBV2 and TRBJ2-5, with 14 bases aligning to TRBD2. With 7 bases clipped from V and 3 bases from J, the junction kept 7 bases outside the gene matches. Germline V gives CDR1 SNHLY, CDR2 FYNNEI. This CDR3 has 16 residues. CDR3 amino acids: CASTLLGLAGEETQYF. CDR3 nucleotide sequence: TGTGCCAGCACTCTCCTGGGACTAGCGGGGGAAGAGACCCAGTACTTC.

V and J are TRBV2 and TRBJ1-1; TRBD1 might be the D (6 bases). V was cut by 5 bases and J by 8 bases, with 18 bases left in between. Germline V gene lookup returns CDR1 SNHLY and CDR2 FYNNEI. The CDR3 totals 14 residues. For the CDR3, the DNA is TGTGCCAGCAGTCATCCGGGACAAACGGCGGAAGCTTTCTTT. Amino acids: CASSHPGQTAEAFF.

This clone was detected only a few times. The chain joins TRBV19 to TRBJ1-5, with a possible D match to TRBD1 (5 bases). Trimming took off 0 bases at V and 2 bases at J, with 11 bases between the two ends. This CDR3 is 16 amino acids long. Germline CDR1 reads LNHDA; CDR2 reads SQIVND (reference sequence). DNA for the CDR3: TGTGCCAGTAGTATAGATCAAGGGGATGGCAATCAGCCCCAGCATTTT. Amino acid sequence: CASSIDQGDGNQPQHF.

The chain's CDR3 is CASHGQGWMSDNSPLHF. The CDR3, as DNA: TGTGCCAGCCATGGACAGGGGTGGATGAGTGATAATTCACCCCTCCACTTT. The J gene is TRBJ1-6, the V gene TRBV18; 9 bases map to TRBD1. V lost 8 bases and J lost 5; bases outside the gene matches: 13. This CDR3 is built from 17 residues. Germline V gene lookup returns CDR1 KGHSH and CDR2 LQKENI.

This clone was counted only a few times. This chain uses TRBV28 with TRBJ1-6, with D perhaps matching TRBD1 (6 bases). Per germline, CDR1 MDHEN and CDR2 SYDVKM. V was trimmed by 6 bases and J by 6 bases, leaving 12 bases between them. This CDR3 comprises 14 residues. Written as DNA, the CDR3 is TGTGCCAGCAGGAAAGGACAGTTTAATTCACCCCTCCACTTT. This gives the protein CASRKGQFNSPLHF.

The V gene is TRBV5-1, the J gene TRBJ1-6; D unclear. This CDR3 region has 15 residues. The germline V gene has CDR1 SGHRS and CDR2 YFSETQ. Trimming removed 1 base from V and 7 bases from J, with 12 bases in between. CDR3 in DNA: TGCGCCAGCAGCTTGCAAGTTGGAGCAAATTCACCCCTCCACTTT. It specifies CASSLQVGANSPLHF.